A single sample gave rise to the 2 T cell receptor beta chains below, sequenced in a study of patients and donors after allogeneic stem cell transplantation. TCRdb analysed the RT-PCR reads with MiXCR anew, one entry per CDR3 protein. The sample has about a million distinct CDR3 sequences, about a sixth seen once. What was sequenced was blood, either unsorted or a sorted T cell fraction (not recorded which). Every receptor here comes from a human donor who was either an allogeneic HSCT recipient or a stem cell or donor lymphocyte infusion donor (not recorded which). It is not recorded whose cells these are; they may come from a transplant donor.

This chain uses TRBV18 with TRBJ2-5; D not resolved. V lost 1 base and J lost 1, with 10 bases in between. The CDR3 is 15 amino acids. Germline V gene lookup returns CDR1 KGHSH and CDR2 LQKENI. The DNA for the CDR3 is TGTGCCAGCTCACCACGGTGGCAATCCCAAGAGACCCAGTACTTC. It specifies CASSPRWQSQETQYF.

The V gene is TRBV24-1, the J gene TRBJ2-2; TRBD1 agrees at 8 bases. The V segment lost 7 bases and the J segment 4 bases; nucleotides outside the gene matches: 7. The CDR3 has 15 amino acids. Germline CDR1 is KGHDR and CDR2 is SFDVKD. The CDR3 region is CATRTGQGATGELFF. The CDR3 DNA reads TGTGCCACCAGGACCGGGCAGGGGGCCACCGGGGAGCTGTTTTTT.